This TCR beta chain was identified during a study of cytomegalovirus exposure and HLA in healthy donors. The repertoire was sequenced with immunoSEQ multiplex PCR; TCRdb's copy has only in-frame clones and lacks some. The sample includes under 300,000 clones, 80% to 90% of them seen just once. The CDR3 has 16 residues. Germline V gene sequence: CDR1 SGDLS, CDR2 YYNGEE. V lost 4 bases to trimming and J lost 4 bases; unmatched junction nucleotides: 9. This TCR was sampled from a woman aged 18-29 years in good health and CMV-seronegative. The sample was PBMCs. The chain recombines TRBV9 with TRBJ2-1; 9 nucleotides align to TRBD2. DNA for the CDR3: TGTGCCAGCAGCTCGGCACGCGGGGGGGTGTACAATGAGCAGTTCTTC. Translation: CASSSARGGVYNEQFF.